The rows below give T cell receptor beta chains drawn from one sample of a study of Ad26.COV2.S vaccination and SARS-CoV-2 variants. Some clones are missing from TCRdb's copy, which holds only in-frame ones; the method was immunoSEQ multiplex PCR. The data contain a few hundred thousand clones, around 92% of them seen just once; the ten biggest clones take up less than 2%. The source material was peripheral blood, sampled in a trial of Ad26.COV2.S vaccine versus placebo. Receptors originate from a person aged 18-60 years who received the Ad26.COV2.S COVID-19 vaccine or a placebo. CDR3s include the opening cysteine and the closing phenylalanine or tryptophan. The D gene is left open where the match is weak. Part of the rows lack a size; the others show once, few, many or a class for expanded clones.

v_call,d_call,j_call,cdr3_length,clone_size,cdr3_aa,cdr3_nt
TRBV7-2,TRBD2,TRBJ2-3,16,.,CASSPPGLAGGIPQYF,TGTGCCAGCAGCCCCCCCGGCCTAGCGGGGGGTATACCGCAGTATTTT
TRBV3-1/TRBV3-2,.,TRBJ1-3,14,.,CASSQTGSGNTIYF,TGTGCCAGCAGCCAAACGGGTTCTGGAAACACCATATATTTT
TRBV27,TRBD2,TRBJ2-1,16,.,CASSSKRGDIYNEQFF,TGTGCCAGCAGTTCGAAGCGGGGGGATATATACAATGAGCAGTTCTTC
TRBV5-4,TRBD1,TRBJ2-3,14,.,CASSRGQGTDTQYF,TGTGCCAGCAGCCGAGGACAGGGAACAGATACGCAGTATTTT
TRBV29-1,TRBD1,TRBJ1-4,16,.,CSVAWGLGTGNEKLFF,TGCAGCGTTGCGTGGGGGTTGGGGACAGGGAATGAAAAACTGTTTTTT
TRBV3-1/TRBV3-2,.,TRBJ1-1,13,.,CASSQQVNTEAFF,TGTGCCAGCAGCCAACAAGTGAACACTGAAGCTTTCTTT
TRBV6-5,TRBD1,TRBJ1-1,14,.,CASSPNRGRTEAFF,TGTGCCAGCAGTCCTAACAGGGGGCGGACTGAAGCTTTCTTT
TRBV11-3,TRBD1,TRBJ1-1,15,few,CASSLGQGMNTEAFF,TGTGCCAGCAGCTTAGGACAGGGGATGAACACTGAAGCTTTCTTT
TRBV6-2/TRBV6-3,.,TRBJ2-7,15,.,CASSYSRVRSYEQYF,TGTGCCAGCAGTTATTCTAGGGTACGATCCTACGAGCAGTACTTC
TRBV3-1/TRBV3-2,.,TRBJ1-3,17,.,CASSQVAGRISGNTIYF,TGTGCCAGCAGCCAAGTAGCGGGGAGAATCTCTGGAAACACCATATATTTT
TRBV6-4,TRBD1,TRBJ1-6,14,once,CASSEGQGSSPLHF,TGTGCCAGCAGTGAGGGACAGGGTAGCTCACCCCTCCACTTT
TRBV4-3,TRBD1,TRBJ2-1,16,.,CASRDQGQGAYNEQFF,TGCGCCAGCAGGGATCAAGGACAGGGGGCCTACAATGAGCAGTTCTTC
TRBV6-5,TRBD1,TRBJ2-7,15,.,CASSYSGTGSYEQYF,TGTGCCAGCAGTTACTCCGGGACAGGGTCTTACGAGCAGTACTTC
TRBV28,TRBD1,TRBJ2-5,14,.,CASTWTGDLKTQYF,TGTGCCAGTACCTGGACAGGGGATTTGAAGACCCAGTACTTC
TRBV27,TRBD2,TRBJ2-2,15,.,CASSNLGGGTGELFF,TGTGCCAGCAGCAATTTGGGGGGAGGGACCGGGGAGCTGTTTTTT
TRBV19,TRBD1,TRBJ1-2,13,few,CASSQGAFDGYTF,TGTGCCAGTAGTCAGGGGGCCTTCGATGGCTACACCTTC
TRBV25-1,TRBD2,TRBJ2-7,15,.,CASSYSSGGPYEQYF,TGTGCCAGCAGTTACTCTAGCGGGGGCCCCTACGAGCAGTACTTC
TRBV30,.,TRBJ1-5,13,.,CAWSTSGNQPQHF,TGTGCCTGGAGTACCAGTGGAAATCAGCCCCAGCATTTT
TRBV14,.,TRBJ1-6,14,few,CASSQGRDSSPLHF,TGTGCCAGCAGCCAAGGACGGGATAGTTCACCCCTCCACTTT
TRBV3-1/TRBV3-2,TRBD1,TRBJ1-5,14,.,CASSPDRGHQPQHF,TGTGCCAGCAGCCCGGACAGGGGGCACCAGCCCCAGCATTTT
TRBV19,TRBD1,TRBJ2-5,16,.,CASSTTGGLIRETQYF,TGTGCCAGTAGTACGACAGGGGGTTTGATTCGGGAGACCCAGTACTTC
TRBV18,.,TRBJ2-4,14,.,CASSSTVGKNIQYF,TGTGCCAGCTCTTCGACAGTGGGCAAAAACATTCAGTACTTC
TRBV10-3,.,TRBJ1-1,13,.,CAITPDGGTEAFF,TGTGCCATCACGCCGGACGGGGGCACTGAAGCTTTCTTT
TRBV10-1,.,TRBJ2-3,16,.,CASSESPGYSTDTQYF,TGCGCCAGCAGTGAGTCGCCCGGATATAGCACAGATACGCAGTATTTT
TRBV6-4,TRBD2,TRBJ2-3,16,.,CASSVEAGGSTDTQYF,TGTGCCAGCAGTGTCGAAGCGGGGGGTTCCACAGATACGCAGTATTTT
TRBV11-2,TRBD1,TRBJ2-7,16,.,CASSFQGGQGTYEQYF,TGTGCCAGCAGCTTTCAGGGGGGACAGGGGACCTACGAGCAGTACTTC